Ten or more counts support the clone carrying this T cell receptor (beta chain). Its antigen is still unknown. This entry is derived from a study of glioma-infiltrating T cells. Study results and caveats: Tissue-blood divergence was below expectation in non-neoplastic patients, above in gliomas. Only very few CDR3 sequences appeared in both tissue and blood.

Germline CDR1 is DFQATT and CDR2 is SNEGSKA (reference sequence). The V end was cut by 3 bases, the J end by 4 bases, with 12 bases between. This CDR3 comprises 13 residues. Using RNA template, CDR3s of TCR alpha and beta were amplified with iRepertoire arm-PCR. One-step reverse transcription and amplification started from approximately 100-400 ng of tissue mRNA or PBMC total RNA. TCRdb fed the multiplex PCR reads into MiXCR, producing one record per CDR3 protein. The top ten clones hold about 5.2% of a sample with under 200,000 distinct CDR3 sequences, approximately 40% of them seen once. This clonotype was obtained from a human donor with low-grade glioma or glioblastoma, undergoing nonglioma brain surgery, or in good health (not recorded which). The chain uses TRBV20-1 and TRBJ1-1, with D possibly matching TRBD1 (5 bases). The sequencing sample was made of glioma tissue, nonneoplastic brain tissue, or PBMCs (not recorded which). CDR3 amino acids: CSASQDSSTEAFF. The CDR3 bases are TGCAGTGCTAGTCAAGACAGTTCCACTGAAGCTTTCTTT.